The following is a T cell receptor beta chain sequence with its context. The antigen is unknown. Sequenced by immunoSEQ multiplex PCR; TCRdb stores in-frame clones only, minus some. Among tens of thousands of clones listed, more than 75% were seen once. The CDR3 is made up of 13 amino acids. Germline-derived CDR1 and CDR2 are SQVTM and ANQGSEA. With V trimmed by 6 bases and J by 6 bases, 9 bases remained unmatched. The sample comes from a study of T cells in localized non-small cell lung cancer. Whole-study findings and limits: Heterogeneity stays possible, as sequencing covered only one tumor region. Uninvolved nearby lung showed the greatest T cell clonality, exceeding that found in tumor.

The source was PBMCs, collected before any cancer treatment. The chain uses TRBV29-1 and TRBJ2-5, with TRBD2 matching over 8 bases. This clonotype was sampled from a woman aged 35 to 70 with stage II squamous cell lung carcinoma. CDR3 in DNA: TGCAGCGTCGCCGGGAGGGCATTGCAGACCCAGTACTTC. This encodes CSVAGRALQTQYF.